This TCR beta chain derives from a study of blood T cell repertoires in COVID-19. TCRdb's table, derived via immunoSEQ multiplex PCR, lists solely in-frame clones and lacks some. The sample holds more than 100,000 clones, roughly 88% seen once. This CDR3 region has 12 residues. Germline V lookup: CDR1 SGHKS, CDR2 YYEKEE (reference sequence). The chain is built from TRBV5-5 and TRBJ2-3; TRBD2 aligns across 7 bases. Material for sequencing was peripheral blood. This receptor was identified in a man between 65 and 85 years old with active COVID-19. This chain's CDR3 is CAAGVGTDTQYF. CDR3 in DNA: TGTGCGGCGGGAGTTGGCACAGATACGCAGTATTTT.